The 4 T cell receptor beta chains below all came from one sample that was sequenced in a study of blood T cell repertoires in COVID-19. Method: immunoSEQ multiplex PCR; TCRdb's copy keeps in-frame clones and lacks some. In the table there are about 160,000 clones, 84% of which are singletons. The sample consisted of PBMCs or T cells enriched from blood (not recorded which). The receptors were gathered from a man between 50 and 59 years old who had recovered from COVID-19.

This rearrangement joins TRBV4-1 to TRBJ2-2; no definite D call. This CDR3 has 17 amino acids. Between the trimmed V and J ends, which lost 0 bases and 1 base, there was a span of 12 bases. Germline-derived CDR1 and CDR2 are MGHRA and YSYEKL. Here the CDR3 reads CASSQEPPRQNTGELFF. The CDR3 DNA follows: TGCGCCAGCAGCCAAGAGCCCCCGAGACAGAACACCGGGGAGCTGTTTTTT.

The chain combines TRBV5-1 with TRBJ1-6, with D hard to call. The V end lost 0 bases, the J end lost 4 bases, and 14 bases lay between the germline ends. Per germline, CDR1 SGHRS and CDR2 YFSETQ. The CDR3 consists of 17 residues. The CDR3 reads CASSLDADTLYNSPLHF. The CDR3 DNA is TGCGCCAGCAGCTTGGATGCAGACACCCTTTATAATTCACCCCTCCACTTT. Variable domain in full (rest from reference TRBV5-1 and TRBJ1-6): KAGVTQTPRYLIKTRGQQVTLSCSPISGHRSVSWYQQTPGQGLQFLFEYFSETQRNKGNFPGRFSGRQFSNSRSEMNVSTLELGDSALYLCASSLDADTLYNSPLHFGNGTRLTVT.

The V call is TRBV5-4, the J call TRBJ1-1; TRBD1 matches at 7 bases. Trimming at V came to 6 bases and at J to 4 bases, leaving 9 bases not matched to a gene. This CDR3 contains 14 residues. Germline V gene data show CDR1 as SGHNT and CDR2 as YYREEE (reference sequence). CDR3 nucleotide sequence: TGTGCCAGCAAAAATCAGGGGGGTGGCACTGAAGCTTTCTTT. Amino acids: CASKNQGGGTEAFF.

The V and J genes are TRBV18 and TRBJ1-1; 9 bases align to TRBD1. This CDR3 contains 15 residues. Germline V gene lookup returns CDR1 KGHSH and CDR2 LQKENI. V was clipped by 6 bases and J by 3 bases; unmatched bases: 8. CDR3 DNA: TGTGCCAGCTCCCCGGGACAGGGAACCTACACTGAAGCTTTCTTT. It translates to CASSPGQGTYTEAFF.